Here is one TCR beta chain with its context. Unique molecular identifiers featured in how the TCRbeta library was prepared. TCRdb analysed the PCR reads with MiXCR anew, one entry per CDR3 protein. The sample includes some 640,000 distinct CDR3 sequences, 16% of them seen just once. This record comes from a study of T-cell reconstitution after alpha-beta-depleted transplantation in children. The sequences come from PBMCs from the stem cell graft donor, collected from the stem cell graft. The TCR was taken from a human donor who donated a stem cell graft to a child with acute myeloid leukemia.

The CDR3 region is CASSLTPGDYNEQFF. CDR3 DNA: TGTGCCAGCAGCTTAACCCCAGGGGACTACAATGAGCAGTTCTTC. The V call is TRBV7-3, the J call TRBJ2-1; weak D call: TRBD1 (6 bases). The germline V gene has CDR1 SGHTA and CDR2 FQGTGA. The CDR3 covers 15 residues. V was pared by 0 bases and J by 3 bases, with 9 bases between.